Listed below are T cell receptor beta chains from one sample, sequenced in a study of early T cells in non-severe SARS-CoV-2 infection. TCRdb independently ran MiXCR on the 5' RACE reads; one entry per CDR3 protein. The table shows around 82,000 distinct CDR3 sequences, with roughly 15% occurring only once. Sequencing was carried out using whole blood. These receptors originate from an adult who was a healthcare worker with PCR-confirmed SARS-CoV-2 infection or an uninfected control (not recorded which). CDR3s include the opening cysteine and the closing phenylalanine or tryptophan. A D gene is named only where the DNA matches it firmly. The listing skips clone size in some rows; elsewhere it reads once, few, many or a size class.

-	TRBV6-2/TRBV6-3	TRBD2	TRBJ2-1	17	TGTGCCAGCAGTTCGTCGGTAGCGGGGGGCACCTACAATGAGCAGTTCTTC	CASSSSVAGGTYNEQFF
-	TRBV2	TRBD1	TRBJ2-5	12	TGTGCCTGCCACAGGGGGGCAGAGACCCAGTACTTC	CACHRGAETQYF
few	TRBV11-2	-	TRBJ2-6	14	TGTGCCAGCAGCTCGGGGGCTGGGGCCAACGTCCTGACTTTC	CASSSGAGANVLTF
few	TRBV12-3/TRBV12-4	-	TRBJ2-3	13	TGTGCCAGCAGCGACTCCCTCACAGATACGCAGTATTTT	CASSDSLTDTQYF
-	TRBV7-3	TRBD2	TRBJ2-3	16	TGTGCCAGCAGCCTCGGACTAGCGGGCAGCACAGATACGCAGTATTTT	CASSLGLAGSTDTQYF
-	TRBV3-1	-	TRBJ1-2	11	TGTGCCAGCAGCCAATATAGGGATTACTCCTTC	CASSQYRDYSF
-	TRBV6-1	-	TRBJ1-3	10	TGTGCCAGCAGTGGCAACACCATATATTTT	CASSGNTIYF
-	TRBV2	-	TRBJ1-5	14	TGTGCCAGCTCCTGGGGTAGGGTAGGACAGCCCCAGCATTTT	CASSWGRVGQPQHF
many	TRBV5-1	-	TRBJ1-2	13	TGCGCCAGCAGCTTTTTACAGGGCCACGGCTACACCTTC	CASSFLQGHGYTF
-	TRBV10-3	-	TRBJ1-2	14	TGTGCCCTTGGAAGGGGGAAGGCGGACTATGGCTACACCTTC	CALGRGKADYGYTF
-	TRBV7-9	TRBD1	TRBJ2-3	17	TGTGCCAGCAGCTTAGTCGCAGGGGGCTTGGGCACAGATACGCAGTATTTT	CASSLVAGGLGTDTQYF
-	TRBV14	TRBD2	TRBJ2-1	15	TGTGCCAGCAGCTACCTAGCGGGGCTAGGAAATGAGCAGTTCTTC	CASSYLAGLGNEQFF
few	TRBV5-5	-	TRBJ1-6	16	TGTGCCAGCCGGGGTCGGGCCTTGTACTATAATTCACCCCTCCACTTT	CASRGRALYYNSPLHF
-	TRBV12-3/TRBV12-4	TRBD1	TRBJ1-1	14	TGTGCCAGCAGGTCCCGGGACAGCAACACTGAAGCTTTCTTT	CASRSRDSNTEAFF
many	TRBV6-1	-	TRBJ2-1	16	TGTGCCAGCAGTGAAATATTGGCTAGGGCCTACAATGAGCAGTTCTTC	CASSEILARAYNEQFF
-	TRBV9	-	TRBJ2-5	15	TGTGCCAGCAGTTCCGGGACTGTGAGCCAAGAGACCCAGTACTTC	CASSSGTVSQETQYF
few	TRBV29-1	TRBD1	TRBJ1-2	12	TGCAGCGTTGACAGGGGGACAGGGGGCTACACCTTC	CSVDRGTGGYTF
few	TRBV29-1	-	TRBJ1-1	12	TGCAGCGTTGTTGGGGGTGGCACTGAAGCTTTCTTT	CSVVGGGTEAFF
-	TRBV20-1	TRBD2	TRBJ2-3	17	TGCAGTGCTAGAGGACTAGCGGGGGGCCGATCCACAGATACGCAGTATTTT	CSARGLAGGRSTDTQYF
-	TRBV27	TRBD1	TRBJ1-4	15	TGTGCCAGCGCTTGGGACGGGACAGGGGGCGGAAAACTGTTTTTT	CASAWDGTGGGKLFF
-	TRBV28	-	TRBJ1-1	16	TGTGCCAGCACCCAATTGGCGTTGAGCAGCTACACTGAAGCTTTCTTT	CASTQLALSSYTEAFF
few	TRBV20-1	-	TRBJ2-1	17	TGCAGTGCTAGAGACCTAAGCCGGGACTTATCCTACAATGAGCAGTTCTTC	CSARDLSRDLSYNEQFF
-	TRBV6-6	-	TRBJ1-1	21	TGTGCCAGCAGTTACCCGTCTACACAGCCCTATGCCAGGGGAATGAACACTGAAGCTTTCTTT	CASSYPSTQPYARGMNTEAFF
-	TRBV20-1	TRBD1	TRBJ2-3	18	TGCAGTGCTAGATCTACCGGGACAGCAAAATCTAGCACAGATACGCAGTATTTT	CSARSTGTAKSSTDTQYF
-	TRBV9	-	TRBJ2-5	15	TGTGCCAGCACCACCGGGGTTAGCGGAAAAGAGACCCAGTACTTC	CASTTGVSGKETQYF
few	TRBV6-6	-	TRBJ1-1	15	TGTGCCAGCAGTTACTCGACTCAAGTCCACACTGAAGCTTTCTTT	CASSYSTQVHTEAFF
few	TRBV2	TRBD1	TRBJ1-5	15	TGTGCCAGTAAACAGGGGTTCGAAAGCAATCAGCCCCAGCATTTT	CASKQGFESNQPQHF
-	TRBV7-9	TRBD2	TRBJ2-5	17	TGTGCCAGCAGCATACAAGGTCCAACTAGCGGGCAAGAGACCCAGTACTTC	CASSIQGPTSGQETQYF
many	TRBV20-1	-	TRBJ1-6	12	TGCAGTGCTAGAGATCCTGACTCACCCCTCCACTTT	CSARDPDSPLHF
-	TRBV30	-	TRBJ1-3	14	TGTGCCTGGAGCAAGGGCTACTCTGGAAACACCATATATTTT	CAWSKGYSGNTIYF
few	TRBV11-2	-	TRBJ2-5	14	TGTGCCAGCAGCTCGGGGACAAACCAAGAGACCCAGTACTTC	CASSSGTNQETQYF
few	TRBV3-1	TRBD2	TRBJ2-1	19	TGTGCCAGCAGCCAAGTTTCCTATACTAGCGGGGTTAACTACAATGAGCAGTTCTTC	CASSQVSYTSGVNYNEQFF
few	TRBV2	-	TRBJ2-1	11	TGTGCCAGCAGCGGACTTCGGTCGCAGTTCTTC	CASSGLRSQFF
few	TRBV12-3/TRBV12-4	-	TRBJ1-2	12	TGTGCCAGCAGATCTCAGGACTATGGCTACACCTTC	CASRSQDYGYTF
few	TRBV24-1	-	TRBJ1-2	12	TGTGCCACCACCCGAGACAGCTATGGCTACACCTTC	CATTRDSYGYTF
-	TRBV3-1	-	TRBJ2-2	13	TGTGCCAGCCTCGGGCGAAACACCGGGGAGCTGTTTTTT	CASLGRNTGELFF
few	TRBV10-3	-	TRBJ2-3	15	TGTGCCATCAGTGCCGGGAGCTTGGGCACAGATACGCAGTATTTT	CAISAGSLGTDTQYF
few	TRBV29-1	TRBD1	TRBJ2-3	14	TGCAGCATACAGACAGGGGGCGTCACAGATACGCAGTATTTT	CSIQTGGVTDTQYF
-	TRBV3-1	-	TRBJ1-1	15	TGTGCCAGCAGCCAAGTAGGGACCATGGACACTGAAGCTTTCTTT	CASSQVGTMDTEAFF
few	TRBV6-6	TRBD1	TRBJ2-2	16	TGTGCCAGCAGCCGAGGGGACAGGGCTAACACCGGGGAGCTGTTTTTT	CASSRGDRANTGELFF
-	TRBV29-1	TRBD1	TRBJ1-1	14	TGCAGCGTTTCTCTGAGACAGGGGAACGGTGAAGCTTTCTTT	CSVSLRQGNGEAFF
many	TRBV20-1	-	TRBJ2-1	15	TGCAGTGCTAGGGGACCGACGTCCCCCTACAATGAGCAGTTCTTC	CSARGPTSPYNEQFF